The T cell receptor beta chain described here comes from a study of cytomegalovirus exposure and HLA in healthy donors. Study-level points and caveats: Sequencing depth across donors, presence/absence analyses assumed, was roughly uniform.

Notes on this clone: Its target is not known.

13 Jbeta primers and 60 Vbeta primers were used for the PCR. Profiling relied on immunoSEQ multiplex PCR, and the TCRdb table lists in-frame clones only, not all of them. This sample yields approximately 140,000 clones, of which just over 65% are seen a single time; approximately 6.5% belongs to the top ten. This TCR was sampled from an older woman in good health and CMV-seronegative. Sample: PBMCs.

The CDR3 is CASRGRQVRSGELFF. Written as DNA, the CDR3 is TGCGCCAGCAGAGGGAGGCAGGTAAGATCCGGGGAGCTGTTTTTT. The V and J genes are TRBV10-1 and TRBJ2-2; the D gene is possibly TRBD2 (6 bases). The CDR3 sequence is 15 residues long. Germline V lookup: CDR1 WNHNN, CDR2 SYGVQD (reference sequence). V was shortened by 6 bases and J by 6 bases, with 17 bases between the two germline ends.